These 10 T cell receptor beta chains share one sample of origin, sequenced in a study of a mutant IDH1 vaccine in newly diagnosed glioma. Repertoires were generated with immunoSEQ multiplex PCR, while TCRdb's copy carries only in-frame clones and drops some. The sample records around 26,000 clones, 93% being singletons. As for time point: baseline, week 1 (first vaccination visit). The treatment: pre-vaccination baseline after standard-of-care therapy. The sequencing used PBMCs, collected from a glioma patient treated with radiotherapy, temozolomide or both. These receptors all stem from a man in his forties with glioma.

The rearrangement uses TRBV5-4 and TRBJ2-1; a possible D gene is TRBD2 (6 bases). The CDR3 runs 16 residues. Between the trimmed V and J ends, which lost 4 bases and 4 bases, there was a span of 18 bases. CDR1 and CDR2 (germline): SGHNT, YYREEE (reference sequence). This CDR3 is CASSRGTRGFYNEQFF. The CDR3 DNA sequence: TGTGCCAGCAGCCGCGGGACTCGGGGGTTTTACAATGAGCAGTTCTTC.

This clone appeared once. This chain uses TRBV9 with TRBJ2-1; TRBD1 agrees at 7 bases. CDR3 length: 15 amino acids. With V trimmed by 0 bases and J by 7 bases, 7 bases remained unmatched. Germline V gene data show CDR1 as SGDLS and CDR2 as YYNGEE. The CDR3 sequence is CASSVVGQIGNEQFF. For the CDR3, the DNA is TGTGCCAGCAGCGTAGTGGGACAGATAGGTAATGAGCAGTTCTTC.

The chain carries TRBV4-1 and TRBJ1-5; D ambiguous. Per the germline V gene, CDR1 is MGHRA and CDR2 is YSYEKL. V lost 0 bases to trimming and J lost 9 bases, with 15 bases between them. The CDR3 is 15 amino acids. This CDR3 reads CASSQDLDWISPQHF. In nucleotides, the CDR3 is TGCGCCAGCAGCCAAGATCTGGACTGGATATCGCCCCAGCATTTT.

J is TRBJ1-1 and V is TRBV5-1, with D tentatively TRBD1 (6 bases). This CDR3 contains 14 residues. V lost 1 base, J lost 4 bases, and 11 bases lay in between. Germline V gene sequence: CDR1 SGHRS, CDR2 YFSETQ. The CDR3 nucleotides are TGCGCCAGCAGCTTGACGACAGGAGGCACTGAAGCTTTCTTT. Translation: CASSLTTGGTEAFF.

This clone has a single count. J is TRBJ2-5 and V is TRBV15; tentatively, D is TRBD1 (5 bases). CDR1 and CDR2 (germline): LNHNV, YYDKDF (reference sequence). V was trimmed by 0 bases and J by 5 bases, leaving 16 bases between them. The CDR3 spans 16 residues. In DNA, the CDR3 is TGTGCCACCAGCAGAGATCGTGGCAGGGTAATGGAGACCCAGTACTTC. It specifies CATSRDRGRVMETQYF.

This chain joins TRBV5-1 and TRBJ2-5, with unresolved D. With the DNA end fitting TRBJ2-7 better, the J assignment may be wrong. The CDR3 is 12 residues long. Germline assignment: CDR1 SGHRS and CDR2 YFSETQ. The CDR3 protein is CASSLAMGEQYF. CDR3 in DNA: TGCGCCAGCAGCTTGGCCATGGGCGAGCAGTACTTC.

This sequence joins TRBV6-1 and TRBJ1-3, with 7 bases aligning to TRBD1. J gave up 2 bases and V 3 bases, and 7 bases lay outside the gene matches. CDR3 length: 16 residues. Looked up from germline, CDR1 is MNHNS and CDR2 is SASEGT. The chain's CDR3 is CASSDDAGGAGNTIYF. Here the CDR3 DNA reads TGTGCCAGCAGTGATGACGCAGGGGGAGCTGGAAACACCATATATTTT.

V is TRBV29-1 and J is TRBJ1-2; D unresolved. Germline V gene lookup returns CDR1 SQVTM and CDR2 ANQGSEA. CDR3 length equals 13 residues. Trimming shortened V by 2 bases and J by 7 bases, and 14 bases separated the two germline ends. The CDR3 coding sequence is TGCAGCGTTGAATCCGCGGCGAACGTTGGCTACACCTTC. Protein product: CSVESAANVGYTF.

The chain carries TRBV5-6 and TRBJ2-1; D gene unclear. The germline gives CDR1 SGHDT, CDR2 YYEEEE. The V end lost 1 base, the J end lost 12 bases, and 11 bases lay between the germline ends. The CDR3 spans 12 residues. CDR3: CASSLSGPGQFF. The CDR3 nucleotides are TGTGCCAGCAGCTTGTCTGGGCCAGGGCAGTTCTTC.

The chain uses TRBV27 and TRBJ2-7; TRBD1 matches 7 bases. Germline CDR1 reads MNHEY; CDR2 reads SMNVEV (reference sequence). CDR3 length equals 15 residues. Trimming removed 2 bases from V and 0 bases from J; junction bases left unmatched: 4. In DNA form, the CDR3 reads TGTGCCAGCAGTTTAGGGACAGTAAGCTCCTACGAGCAGTACTTC. Translating it yields CASSLGTVSSYEQYF.